Listed here is a single TCR beta chain. What it binds is unknown. Deletions cut 4 bases from V and 2 bases from J, with 12 bases between. Germline V gene sequence: CDR1 MNHEY, CDR2 SMNVEV (reference sequence). This CDR3 has 15 residues. This sample is part of a study of Ad26.COV2.S vaccination and SARS-CoV-2 variants. Study information: Ad26.COV2.S was injected intramuscularly once or twice, 56 days apart.

The data were produced by immunoSEQ multiplex PCR, yet TCRdb's version contains in-frame clones alone and is incomplete. The table shows about 350,000 clones, with approximately 90% occurring only once. Treatment noted: some 20 received Ad26.COV2.S at low or high dose, single or two shots; about 5 received placebo; per-sample allocation not given. Sample collection was performed on day 63 after the first vaccine or placebo injection. An adult of 18-55 years in Boston served as donor. This vaccine is an Ad26 vector that expresses the Wuhan-strain SARS-CoV-2 spike. Overall study findings and caveats: Substantial response breadth was reportedly seen for spike-specific CD8+ and CD4+ T cells after vaccination.

The sample here was peripheral blood, taken in a trial of Ad26.COV2.S vaccine versus placebo. This chain joins TRBV27 and TRBJ2-1; D unresolved. This TCR was sampled from a person between 18 and 60 years old who received the Ad26.COV2.S COVID-19 vaccine or a placebo. The CDR3 DNA follows: TGTGCCAGCAGTTCCACATTTGGACCCTACAATGAGCAGTTCTTC. Translation: CASSSTFGPYNEQFF.